This T cell receptor (beta chain) was sequenced in a study of cytotoxic CD8 clonotypes in ibrutinib-treated CLL. About the study: Complete response was seen in 2 patients and partial in approximately 25; about twelve progressed and about 15 stayed remitted after a median around 64 months.

Genomic DNA for TCR beta libraries, roughly 2 micrograms, came from cryopreserved PBMCs. Findings and limits, study-wide: Under therapy, public clonotypes either contracted or stayed stable, and they were uncommon. Clonality increased at ibrutinib response, then returned toward baseline at progression.

The V gene's germline CDR1 is SQVTM and CDR2 ANQGSEA. Trimming removed 2 bases at V and 8 bases at J, with 15 bases between. This CDR3 has 13 amino acids. Repertoires were generated with immunoSEQ multiplex PCR, while TCRdb's copy carries only in-frame clones and drops some. The sample lists roughly 28,000 clones, 55% to 65% seen once, with roughly 15% in the top ten. This clone has more than one count but fewer than ten. No antigen is known for it. The TCR comes from a human donor with chronic lymphocytic leukemia. The rearrangement joins TRBV29-1 to TRBJ1-2; perhaps TRBD1 as D (5 bases). Material: PBMCs, obtained before ibrutinib treatment. The CDR3 DNA reads TGCAGCGTTGAATTCAGGGACTATTCGGGCTACACCTTC. The encoded protein is CSVEFRDYSGYTF.